The 20 T cell receptor beta chains below all came from one sample that was sequenced in a study of T cells in Graves' hyperthyroidism and ophthalmopathy. Template material for amplifying TCR beta CDR3 regions consisted of RNA transcripts. HTBI primers were the set used in a first-round RT-PCR of the TCR CDR3. A single record per CDR3 protein comes from TCRdb applying MiXCR to the multiplex PCR reads. The sample lists around 600,000 distinct CDR3 sequences; 14% were seen once. The sequencing sample was made of blood. These receptors were obtained from a woman aged 45-65 years with Graves' ophthalmopathy.

This clonotype was counted at least ten times. The gene calls are TRBV5-1 and TRBJ2-7; 7 bases align to TRBD1. The CDR3 length is 13 residues. Trimming removed 3 bases from V and 0 bases from J; junction bases left unmatched: 0. CDR1 and CDR2 (germline): SGHRS, YFSETQ. This chain's CDR3 is CASSWTGSYEQYF. In DNA, the CDR3 is TGCGCCAGCAGCTGGACAGGCTCCTACGAGCAGTACTTC.

This clonotype was seen at least ten times. The chain joins TRBV3-1 to TRBJ2-2; TRBD2 agrees at 8 bases. After removal of 2 bases from V and 5 bases from J, the junction contained 4 bases not matched to a gene. CDR1 and CDR2 (germline): LGHDT, YNNKEL (reference sequence). CDR3 length: 15 residues. The CDR3 bases are TGTGCCAGCAGCCAAACGGGAGGGCGGACCGGGGAGCTGTTTTTT. Its translation is CASSQTGGRTGELFF.

This clonotype was observed a handful of times. This rearrangement joins TRBV18 to TRBJ2-7; 7 nucleotides match TRBD1. There are 13 residues in the CDR3. J was trimmed by 4 bases and V by 0 bases; bases with no gene match: 0. CDR1 and CDR2 (germline): KGHSH, LQKENI. The CDR3 sequence is CASSPPGQYEQYF. The DNA for the CDR3 is TGTGCCAGCTCACCACCGGGACAGTACGAGCAGTACTTC.

This clonotype was observed a few times. The genes are TRBV3-1 and TRBJ2-7; 7 bases map to TRBD2. V was pared by 7 bases and J by 0 bases, with 9 bases of the junction left unmatched. The CDR3 is made up of 15 amino acids. CDR1 and CDR2 (germline): LGHDT, YNNKEL (reference sequence). The CDR3: CASTPSGTLSYEQYF. The CDR3 coding sequence is TGTGCCAGCACTCCCAGCGGGACCCTCTCCTACGAGCAGTACTTC.

This clonotype was observed many times. The chain is built from TRBV20-1 and TRBJ2-3, with a possible D match to TRBD2 (6 bases). The CDR3 covers 14 residues. Per the germline V gene, CDR1 is DFQATT and CDR2 is SNEGSKA (reference sequence). Trimming removed 0 bases from V and 5 bases from J, with 12 bases in between. CDR3 sequence: CSARDGREVDTQYF. CDR3 nucleotide sequence: TGCAGTGCTAGAGATGGTAGGGAGGTAGATACGCAGTATTTT.

This clonotype was seen a handful of times. The rearrangement uses TRBV15 and TRBJ2-1, with 11 bases matching TRBD2. The CDR3 is 18 amino acids. Trimming removed 3 bases from V and 8 bases from J; junction bases left unmatched: 15. The V gene's germline CDR1 is LNHNV and CDR2 YYDKDF (reference sequence). The CDR3 is CATSSEIPLAGVGHEQFF. The CDR3 DNA is TGTGCCACCAGCAGCGAAATCCCACTAGCGGGAGTTGGGCATGAGCAGTTCTTC.

This clonotype appeared many times. J is TRBJ2-7 and V is TRBV6-2 or TRBV6-3, with D perhaps TRBD1 (5 bases). CDR3 length equals 11 residues. Germline lookup yields CDR1 MNHEY and CDR2 SVGEGT. The CDR3 DNA is TGTGCGTCCAGGACATCCTACGAGCAGTACTTC. Protein sequence: CASRTSYEQYF.

The genes are TRBV25-1 and TRBJ2-1; the match to TRBD2 covers 13 bases. Germline lookup yields CDR1 MGHDK and CDR2 SYGVNS. There are 16 residues in the CDR3. V trimming: 6 bases; J trimming: 7 bases; junction bases outside the gene matches: 9. The CDR3 DNA reads as TGTGCCAGCAGAGCCGCCGGGACTAGCGGGACAAATGAGCAGTTCTTC. This sequence encodes CASRAAGTSGTNEQFF.

The rearrangement links TRBV20-1 to TRBJ1-4; tentatively, D is TRBD1 (6 bases). CDR3 length equals 18 residues. Per germline, CDR1 DFQATT and CDR2 SNEGSKA (reference sequence). V shed 1 base and J shed 7 bases, with 25 bases lying between them. DNA of the CDR3: TGCAGTGCTAGAGGGAAGGGGGACACGGTACACAACATTGAAAAACTGTTTTTT. As protein: CSARGKGDTVHNIEKLFF.

The chain employs TRBV4-2 and TRBJ2-1; 9 nucleotides line up with TRBD2. The CDR3 runs to 15 residues. Trimming cost V 1 base and J 7 bases; bases outside gene matches: 5. Per germline, CDR1 LGHNA and CDR2 YNFKEQ. The CDR3 DNA sequence: TGTGCCAGCAGCCAAGTCCTAGCGGGACAGAATGAGCAGTTCTTC. It is translated as CASSQVLAGQNEQFF.

Only a few counts were recorded for this clonotype. This chain connects TRBV7-9 to TRBJ2-7; 9 nucleotides line up with TRBD2. Looked up from germline, CDR1 is SEHNR and CDR2 is FQNEAQ (reference sequence). CDR3 length: 14 residues. Unmatched junction bases numbered 4, after V lost 2 bases and J lost 5 bases. The CDR3, as DNA: TGTGCCAGCAGCTTAATAGCGGGAGCGAACGAGCAGTACTTC. This encodes CASSLIAGANEQYF.

This clonotype was seen a handful of times. This chain links TRBV14 with TRBJ1-2; 10 bases are shared with TRBD1. CDR1 is SGHDN and CDR2 is FVKESK in the germline V gene. V lost 1 base to trimming and J lost 4 bases; unmatched junction nucleotides: 6. This CDR3 has 16 amino acids. CDR3 sequence (DNA): TGTGCCAGCAGCCAAGGATGGACAGGGGGGAGCTATGGCTACACCTTC. Translating it yields CASSQGWTGGSYGYTF.

This clonotype was seen at least ten times. The chain is built from TRBV30 and TRBJ1-6; D is ambiguous. Trimming shortened V by 2 bases and J by 7 bases, and 12 bases separated the two germline ends. The CDR3 extends over 14 amino acids. Per the germline V gene, CDR1 is GTSNPN and CDR2 is SVGIG (reference sequence). CDR3 in DNA: TGTGCCTGGAGTAGGAAGGGTTGGAATTCACCCCTCCACTTT. This sequence encodes CAWSRKGWNSPLHF.

V usage is TRBV29-1 and J usage is TRBJ1-4; a possible D gene is TRBD1 (6 bases). Germline-derived CDR1 and CDR2 are SQVTM and ANQGSEA. Trimming stripped 8 bases from V and 6 bases from J, with 19 bases between. The CDR3 covers 14 residues. This chain's CDR3 is CSIPGGQRDEKLFF. In DNA form, the CDR3 reads TGCAGCATCCCTGGAGGACAGAGGGATGAAAAACTGTTTTTT.

Ten or more counts support this clonotype. The V and J genes are TRBV7-2 and TRBJ2-1; D is possibly TRBD2 (5 bases). Germline-derived CDR1 and CDR2 are SGHTA and FQGNSA. V lost 5 bases and J 1 base, leaving 12 bases between the germline ends. CDR3 length: 15 amino acids. CDR3 coding DNA: TGTGCCAGCAGCCAGGACTGGATTTCCTACAATGAGCAGTTCTTC. This gives the protein CASSQDWISYNEQFF.

This clonotype was recorded many times. The chain combines TRBV12-3 or TRBV12-4 with TRBJ2-3; a possible D gene is TRBD2 (6 bases). Deletions cut 5 bases from V and 1 base from J, with 16 bases between. This CDR3 spans 16 amino acids. CDR3 protein: CASSPRVGGGTDTQYF. DNA for the CDR3: TGTGCCAGCAGTCCCCGCGTGGGGGGAGGCACAGATACGCAGTATTTT.

The J gene is TRBJ2-1, the V gene TRBV7-9; 12 bases agree with TRBD2. CDR3 length equals 16 residues. Germline lookup yields CDR1 SEHNR and CDR2 FQNEAQ (reference sequence). Germline trimming cut 3 bases from V and 8 bases from J; bases unmatched to any gene: 8. The CDR3: CASSLLAGGLGDEQFF. CDR3 nucleotides: TGTGCCAGCAGCTTGCTAGCGGGAGGGCTGGGGGATGAGCAGTTCTTC.

This clonotype occurred many times. The rearrangement uses TRBV7-2 and TRBJ2-5; 13 nucleotides match TRBD2. The J segment lost 5 bases and the V segment lost 3 bases, leaving 0 bases of the junction unmatched. This CDR3 is built from 14 residues. Germline assignment: CDR1 SGHTA and CDR2 FQGNSA. Written as DNA, the CDR3 is TGTGCCAGCAGCTTGACTAGCGGGGGGGAGACCCAGTACTTC. Its protein is CASSLTSGGETQYF.

This clonotype was picked up many times. The J gene is TRBJ1-2, the V gene TRBV7-2; D may be TRBD1 (5 bases). This CDR3 comprises 16 residues. From germline, CDR1 is SGHTA and CDR2 FQGNSA. V was pared by 3 bases and J by 8 bases, with 22 bases between. The chain's CDR3 is CASSFQKRQYGSGYTF. The DNA of the CDR3 is TGTGCCAGCAGCTTCCAAAAGAGACAGTACGGATCGGGCTACACCTTC. Together with reference TRBV7-2 and TRBJ1-2, the CDR3 gives the full variable domain: GAGVSQSPSNKVTEKGKDVELRCDPISGHTALYWYRQSLGQGLEFLIYFQGNSAPDKSGLPSDRFSAERTGGSVSTLTIQRTQQEDSAVYLCASSFQKRQYGSGYTFGSGTRLTVV.

This clonotype was counted ten times or more. The chain is built from TRBV24-1 and TRBJ2-6, with 7 bases that match TRBD1. The CDR3 runs 17 residues. The V gene's germline CDR1 is KGHDR and CDR2 SFDVKD. V shed 5 bases, J shed 0 bases, and the junction held 6 bases outside the gene matches. The CDR3 DNA sequence: TGTGCCACCAGTGGCACAGGGGCAAACTCTGGGGCCAACGTCCTGACTTTC. Its translation is CATSGTGANSGANVLTF.